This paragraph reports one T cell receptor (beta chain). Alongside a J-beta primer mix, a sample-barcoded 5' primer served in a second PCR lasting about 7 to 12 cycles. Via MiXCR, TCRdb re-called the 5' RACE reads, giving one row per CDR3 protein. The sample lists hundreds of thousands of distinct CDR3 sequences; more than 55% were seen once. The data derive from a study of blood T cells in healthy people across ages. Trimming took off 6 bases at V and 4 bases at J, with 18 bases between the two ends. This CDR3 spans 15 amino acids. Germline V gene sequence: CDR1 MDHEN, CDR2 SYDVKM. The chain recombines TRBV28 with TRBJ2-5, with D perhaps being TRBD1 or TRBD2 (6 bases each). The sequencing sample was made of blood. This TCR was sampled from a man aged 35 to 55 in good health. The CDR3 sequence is CASSPLARGRETQYF. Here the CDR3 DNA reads TGTGCCAGCAGCCCTCTAGCGAGGGGGAGAGAGACCCAGTACTTC.